The sequence of this T cell receptor (beta chain) was determined in a study of cytomegalovirus exposure and HLA in healthy donors. V lost 7 bases to trimming and J lost 5 bases; unmatched junction nucleotides: 9. This CDR3 has 15 amino acids. Concerning this clone itself: As yet, its antigen is unknown.

The method was immunoSEQ multiplex PCR; TCRdb's version includes in-frame clones alone and lacks a portion of them. The sample has about 120,000 clones, 90% to 96% seen once; the top ten hold 1.5% to 2%. Study-wide results and caveats: Researchers catalogued approximately 170 TCR beta chains as cytomegalovirus-associated. Most TCRs appeared rarely, but some public TCRs recurred in many donors. In the roughly 120 validation repertoires, a later analysis found that first-cohort TCR clusters tended to co-occur. Confirmation was obtained in vitro that a few CMV-associated chains are specific for CMV antigens.

The source is a man aged 18 to 29 in good health and CMV-seronegative. The sample consisted of PBMCs. The J gene is TRBJ1-2, the V gene TRBV5-3, with 12 nucleotides matching TRBD1. TRBV5-3 is annotated as an ORF whose role is uncertain. The chain's CDR3 is CARLGQGALVYGYTF. The CDR3 DNA reads TGTGCCAGATTGGGACAGGGGGCGTTGGTTTATGGCTACACCTTC.